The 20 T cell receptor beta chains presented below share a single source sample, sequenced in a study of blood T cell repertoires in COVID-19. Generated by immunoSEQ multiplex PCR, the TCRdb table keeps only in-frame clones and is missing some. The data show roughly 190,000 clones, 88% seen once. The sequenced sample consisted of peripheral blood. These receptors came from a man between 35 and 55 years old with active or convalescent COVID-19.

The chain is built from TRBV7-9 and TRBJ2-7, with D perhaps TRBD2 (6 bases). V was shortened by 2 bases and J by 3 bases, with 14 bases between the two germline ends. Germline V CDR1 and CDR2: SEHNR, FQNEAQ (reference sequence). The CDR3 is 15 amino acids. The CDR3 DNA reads TGTGCCAGCAGCTTAATGTTAGCGGAAGACTACGAGCAGTACTTC. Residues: CASSLMLAEDYEQYF.

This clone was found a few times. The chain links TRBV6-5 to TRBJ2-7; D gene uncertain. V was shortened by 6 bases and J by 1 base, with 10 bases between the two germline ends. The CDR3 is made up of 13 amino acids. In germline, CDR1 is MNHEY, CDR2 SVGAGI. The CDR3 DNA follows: TGTGCCAGCAGCACTACACTATCCTACGAGCAGTACTTC. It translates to CASSTTLSYEQYF.

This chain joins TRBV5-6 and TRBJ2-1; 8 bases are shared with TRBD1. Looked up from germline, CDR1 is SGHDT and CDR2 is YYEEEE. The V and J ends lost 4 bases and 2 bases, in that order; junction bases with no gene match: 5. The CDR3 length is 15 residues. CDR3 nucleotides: TGTGCCAGCAGCCGGCGACAGGGGACCTACAATGAGCAGTTCTTC. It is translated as CASSRRQGTYNEQFF.

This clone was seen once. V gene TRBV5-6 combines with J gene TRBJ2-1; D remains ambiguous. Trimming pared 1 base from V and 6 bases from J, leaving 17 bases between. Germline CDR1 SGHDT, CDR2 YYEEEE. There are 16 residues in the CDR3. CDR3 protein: CASSLFRQVLGNEQFF. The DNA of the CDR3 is TGTGCCAGCAGCTTGTTTCGCCAGGTATTGGGCAATGAGCAGTTCTTC.

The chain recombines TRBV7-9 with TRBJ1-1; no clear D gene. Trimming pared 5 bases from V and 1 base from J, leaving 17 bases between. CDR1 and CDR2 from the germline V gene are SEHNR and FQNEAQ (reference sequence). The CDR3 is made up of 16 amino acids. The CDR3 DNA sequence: TGTGCCAGCAGCCAAGACCGGGTTTATGCGAACACTGAAGCTTTCTTT. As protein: CASSQDRVYANTEAFF.

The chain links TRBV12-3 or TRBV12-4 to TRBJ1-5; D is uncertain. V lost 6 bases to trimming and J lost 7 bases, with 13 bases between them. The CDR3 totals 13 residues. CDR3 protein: CASSPTGGQPQHF. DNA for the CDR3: TGTGCCAGCAGCCCTACCGGCGGCCAGCCCCAGCATTTT.

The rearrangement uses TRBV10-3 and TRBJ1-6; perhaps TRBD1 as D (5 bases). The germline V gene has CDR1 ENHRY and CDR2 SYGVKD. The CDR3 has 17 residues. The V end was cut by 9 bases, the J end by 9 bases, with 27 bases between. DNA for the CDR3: TGTGCCATTAAATCCCCCTCGGAAGGAGGGGCTGGTTCACCCCTCCACTTT. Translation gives CAIKSPSEGGAGSPLHF.

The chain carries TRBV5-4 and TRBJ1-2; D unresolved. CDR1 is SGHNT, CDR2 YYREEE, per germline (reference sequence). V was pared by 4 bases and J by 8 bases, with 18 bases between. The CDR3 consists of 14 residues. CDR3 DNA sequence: TGTGCCAGCAGCCCACAACCGGGAAACCTGGGCTACACCTTC. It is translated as CASSPQPGNLGYTF.

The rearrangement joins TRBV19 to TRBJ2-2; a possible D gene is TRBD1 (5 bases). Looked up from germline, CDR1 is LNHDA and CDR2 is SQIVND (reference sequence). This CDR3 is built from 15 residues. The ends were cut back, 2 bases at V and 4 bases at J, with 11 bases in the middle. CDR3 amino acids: CASSILAGSTGELFF. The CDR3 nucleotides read TGTGCCAGTAGTATACTGGCAGGGTCCACCGGGGAGCTGTTTTTT.

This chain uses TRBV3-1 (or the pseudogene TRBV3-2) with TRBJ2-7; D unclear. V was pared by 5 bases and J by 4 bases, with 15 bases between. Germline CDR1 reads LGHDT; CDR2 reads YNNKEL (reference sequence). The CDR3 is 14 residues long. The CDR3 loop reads CASSDLSVGYEQYF. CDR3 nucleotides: TGTGCCAGCAGCGACTTAAGCGTCGGTTACGAGCAGTACTTC.

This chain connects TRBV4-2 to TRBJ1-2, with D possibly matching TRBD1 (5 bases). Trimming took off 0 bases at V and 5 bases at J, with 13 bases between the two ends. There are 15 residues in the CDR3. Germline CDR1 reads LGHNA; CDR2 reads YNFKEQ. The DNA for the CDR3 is TGTGCCAGCAGCCAAGATTACGACAGAAAATATGGCTACACCTTC. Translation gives CASSQDYDRKYGYTF.

CDR3 coding DNA: TGTGCCAGTAGTATATCGGGCAGGGGAGTCTACTTTTACAATGAGCAGTTCTTC. It yields the protein CASSISGRGVYFYNEQFF. This chain joins TRBV19 and TRBJ2-1, with D perhaps TRBD1 (6 bases). The CDR3 spans 18 residues. The germline gives CDR1 LNHDA, CDR2 SQIVND (reference sequence). Trimming shortened V by 2 bases and J by 4 bases, and 21 bases separated the two germline ends.

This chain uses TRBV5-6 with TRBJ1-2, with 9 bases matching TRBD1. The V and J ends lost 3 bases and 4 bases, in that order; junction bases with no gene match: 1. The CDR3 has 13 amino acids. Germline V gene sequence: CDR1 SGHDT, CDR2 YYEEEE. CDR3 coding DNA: TGTGCCAGCAGCTCGGACAGGGGCTATGGCTACACCTTC. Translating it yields CASSSDRGYGYTF.

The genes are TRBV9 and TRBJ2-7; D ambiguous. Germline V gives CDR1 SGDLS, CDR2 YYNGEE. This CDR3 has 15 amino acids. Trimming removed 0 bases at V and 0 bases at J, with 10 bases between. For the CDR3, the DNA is TGTGCCAGCAGCGTAGGAGGTTACGGCTCCTACGAGCAGTACTTC. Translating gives CASSVGGYGSYEQYF.

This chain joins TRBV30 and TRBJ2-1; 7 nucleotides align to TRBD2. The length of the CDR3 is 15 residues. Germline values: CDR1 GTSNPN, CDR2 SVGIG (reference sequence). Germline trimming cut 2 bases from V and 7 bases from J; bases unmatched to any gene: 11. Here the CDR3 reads CAWSRLAGVVNEQFF. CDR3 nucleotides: TGTGCCTGGAGTAGGCTGGCGGGAGTCGTTAATGAGCAGTTCTTC.

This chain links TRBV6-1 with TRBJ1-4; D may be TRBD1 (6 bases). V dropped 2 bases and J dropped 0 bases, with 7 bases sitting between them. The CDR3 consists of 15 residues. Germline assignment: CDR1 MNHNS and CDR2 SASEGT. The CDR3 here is CASSENRATNEKLFF. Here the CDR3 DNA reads TGTGCCAGCAGTGAAAACAGGGCAACTAATGAAAAACTGTTTTTT.

The CDR3 region has the DNA TGTGCCACCAGTGAAGGGACAGGGGGCGGGGAGAACACTGAAGCTTTCTTT. Translation gives CATSEGTGGGENTEAFF. This sequence joins TRBV24-1 and TRBJ1-1; 12 nucleotides match TRBD1. This CDR3 contains 17 residues. The ends lost 4 bases at V and 1 base at J; junction bases unmatched: 6. Germline-derived CDR1 and CDR2 are KGHDR and SFDVKD.

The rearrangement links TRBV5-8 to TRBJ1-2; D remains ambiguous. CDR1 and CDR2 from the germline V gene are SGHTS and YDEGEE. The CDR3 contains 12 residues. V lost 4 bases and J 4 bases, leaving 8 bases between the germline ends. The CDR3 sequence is CASSPRSYGYTF. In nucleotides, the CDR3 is TGTGCCAGCAGCCCCCGTTCCTATGGCTACACCTTC. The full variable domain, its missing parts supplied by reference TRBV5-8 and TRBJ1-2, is EAGVTQSPTHLIKTRGQQATLRCSPISGHTSVYWYQQALGLGLQFLLWYDEGEERNRGNFPPRFSGRQFPNYSSELNVNALELEDSALYLCASSPRSYGYTFGSGTRLTVV.

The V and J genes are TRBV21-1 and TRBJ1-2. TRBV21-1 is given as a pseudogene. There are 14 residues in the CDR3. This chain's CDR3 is CASSTMNGTMAYTF. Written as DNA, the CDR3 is TGTGCCAGCAGCACAATGAACGGGACTATGGCCTACACCTTC.

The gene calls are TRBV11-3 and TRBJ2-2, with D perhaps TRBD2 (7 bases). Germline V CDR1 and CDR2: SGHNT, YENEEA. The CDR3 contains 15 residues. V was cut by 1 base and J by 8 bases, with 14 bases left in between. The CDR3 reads CASSLGTAGRGELFF. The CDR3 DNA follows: TGTGCCAGCAGCTTAGGGACAGCGGGACGGGGGGAGCTGTTTTTT. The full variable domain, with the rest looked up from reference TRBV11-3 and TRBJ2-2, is EAGVVQSPRYKIIEKKQPVAFWCNPISGHNTLYWYLQNLGQGPELLIRYENEEAVDDSQLPKDRFSAERLKGVDSTLKIQPAELGDSAVYLCASSLGTAGRGELFFGEGSRLTVL.